This T cell receptor beta chain was recorded in a study of OX40 agonist ivuxolimab in advanced cancers. Study-wide results and caveats: Clonal expansion was seen in CD4+ and CD8+ blood T cells by week 6 at 0.1 to 3.0 mg/kg.

Germline values: CDR1 MNHNY, CDR2 SVGAGI (reference sequence). V was trimmed by 2 bases and J by 2 bases, leaving 9 bases between them. CDR3 length: 14 residues. This clone has a handful of counts. What it binds is not known. Repertoires were generated with immunoSEQ multiplex PCR, while TCRdb's copy carries only in-frame clones and drops some. The profile shows 36,000 or so clones, roughly 80% of them singletons. The source was CD4+ or CD8+ T cells sorted from blood, collected in a trial of the OX40 agonist ivuxolimab. The chain recombines TRBV6-6 with TRBJ1-2; D is ambiguous. This TCR was sampled from an adult with an advanced solid tumor such as melanoma, head and neck, liver or kidney cancer. The CDR3 DNA is TGTGCCAGCAGTTACCGGACGGTCAACTATGGCTACACCTTC. Protein: CASSYRTVNYGYTF.